The 22 T cell receptor beta chains listed next were all sequenced from one sample in a study of blood T cell repertoires in COVID-19. TCRdb keeps only in-frame clones here, not all; method: immunoSEQ multiplex PCR. The top ten hold 1.3% of the sample, which has just under 300,000 clones, about 88% seen once. Material: peripheral blood. Every receptor here comes from a man between 65 and 85 years old with acute or convalescent COVID-19.

This chain connects TRBV5-1 to TRBJ2-2, with a possible D match to TRBD2 (5 bases). This CDR3 is 13 amino acids long. Looked up from germline, CDR1 is SGHRS and CDR2 is YFSETQ. V lost 1 base to trimming and J lost 10 bases, with 11 bases between them. The CDR3 region is CASSLTSLLELFF. The CDR3 coding sequence is TGCGCCAGCAGCTTGACTAGTTTGCTGGAGCTGTTTTTT.

This chain uses TRBV18 with TRBJ2-3, with 10 bases identical to TRBD2. CDR1 KGHSH and CDR2 LQKENI come from the germline V gene. J was trimmed by 4 bases and V by 1 base; bases with no gene match: 5. This CDR3 region has 16 residues. The chain's CDR3 is CASSPQAGGVADTQYF. CDR3 DNA sequence: TGTGCCAGCTCACCACAAGCGGGAGGGGTAGCAGATACGCAGTATTTT.

The gene calls are TRBV5-1 and TRBJ1-6, with 7 bases matching TRBD1. Germline V lookup: CDR1 SGHRS, CDR2 YFSETQ. V gave up 0 bases and J gave up 6 bases; unmatched junction bases: 6. This CDR3 is built from 16 residues. DNA of the CDR3: TGCGCCAGCAGCTTGGGGGCGGCAGGGGGTAATTCACCCCTCCACTTT. Translation gives CASSLGAAGGNSPLHF.

This chain uses TRBV10-2 with TRBJ2-3; the match to TRBD1 covers 7 bases. The CDR3 totals 16 residues. After removal of 6 bases from V and 2 bases from J, the junction contained 11 bases not matched to a gene. CDR1 WSHSY and CDR2 SAAADI come from the germline V gene. This CDR3 reads CASRGKNRGPTDTQYF. DNA of the CDR3: TGCGCCAGCAGGGGGAAAAACAGGGGTCCCACAGATACGCAGTATTTT.

This clone showed up just a few times. V is TRBV28 and J is TRBJ1-6; no firm D call. V was pared by 7 bases and J by 10 bases, with 20 bases between. This CDR3 has 15 residues. Per germline, CDR1 MDHEN and CDR2 SYDVKM. CDR3 DNA: TGTGCCAGCATGAGGAGCGATCTGAAGAACTCACCCCTCCACTTT. It specifies CASMRSDLKNSPLHF.

The V gene is TRBV4-2, the J gene TRBJ1-1; D remains ambiguous. Germline V gene data show CDR1 as LGHNA and CDR2 as YNFKEQ. V lost 1 base, J lost 13 bases, and 13 bases lay in between. The CDR3 runs to 12 residues. CDR3 protein: CASSQAREQLFF. CDR3 coding DNA: TGTGCCAGCAGCCAAGCCCGCGAACAGCTTTTCTTT.

The chain recombines TRBV4-2 with TRBJ2-7, with 10 bases lining up with TRBD1. J lost 11 bases, V lost 4 bases, and 14 bases had no gene match. CDR1 and CDR2 from the germline V gene are LGHNA and YNFKEQ. The CDR3 consists of 15 residues. CDR3 sequence (DNA): TGTGCCAGCAGCCCAACCGGGACAGGGGCGGGGGAGGAGTACTTC. This encodes CASSPTGTGAGEEYF.

The chain uses TRBV7-2 and TRBJ2-1; possible D gene TRBD2, 6 bases. This CDR3 contains 14 residues. Per germline, CDR1 SGHTA and CDR2 FQGNSA. Between the trimmed V and J ends, which lost 1 base and 9 bases, there was a span of 13 bases. The CDR3 reads CASSLDPGRSEQFF. CDR3 in DNA: TGTGCCAGCAGCTTAGACCCGGGGAGGAGTGAGCAGTTCTTC.

The rearrangement links TRBV29-1 to TRBJ1-1; D is uncertain. V dropped 3 bases and J dropped 0 bases, with 8 bases sitting between them. There are 13 residues in the CDR3. Germline loops: CDR1 SQVTM, CDR2 ANQGSEA. The CDR3: CSVDTQMNTEAFF. In DNA form, the CDR3 reads TGCAGCGTTGATACACAGATGAACACTGAAGCTTTCTTT.

This chain links TRBV19 with TRBJ1-5, with 7 bases fitting TRBD1. The CDR3 contains 13 residues. Looked up from germline, CDR1 is LNHDA and CDR2 is SQIVND (reference sequence). J gave up 5 bases and V 8 bases, and 6 bases lay outside the gene matches. The DNA of the CDR3 is TGTGCCAGTGACCTCAGGGGGGATCAGCCCCAGCATTTT. It encodes CASDLRGDQPQHF.

The gene calls are TRBV19 and TRBJ1-1; possibly TRBD1 for D (6 bases). This CDR3 is 14 amino acids long. V shed 9 bases and J shed 1 base, with 15 bases lying between them. CDR1 and CDR2 from the germline V gene are LNHDA and SQIVND (reference sequence). In DNA, the CDR3 is TGTGCCAGCCGAGTCAGGGGAAAGAACACTGAAGCTTTCTTT. Translating gives CASRVRGKNTEAFF.

The chain joins TRBV19 to TRBJ2-2, with a weak D call TRBD2 (5 bases). Germline V lookup: CDR1 LNHDA, CDR2 SQIVND (reference sequence). The V gene lost 2 bases and the J gene lost 7 bases, with 14 bases spanning the gap. The CDR3 covers 15 residues. The CDR3 spells CASSIRSGVDGELFF. CDR3 DNA: TGTGCCAGTAGTATAAGGTCCGGGGTGGACGGGGAGCTGTTTTTT.

V usage is TRBV9 and J usage is TRBJ1-2, with D tentatively TRBD1 (6 bases). Trimming shortened V by 1 base and J by 3 bases, and 22 bases separated the two germline ends. CDR1 and CDR2 (germline): SGDLS, YYNGEE. The CDR3 sequence is 18 residues long. The CDR3 DNA sequence: TGTGCCAGCAGCGTATCCCTTAGCCTACCCAAGGGGGACTATGGCTACACCTTC. Translation: CASSVSLSLPKGDYGYTF. Using reference TRBV9 and TRBJ1-2 for the parts outside the CDR3, the full variable domain is DSGVTQTPKHLITATGQRVTLRCSPRSGDLSVYWYQQSLDQGLQFLIQYYNGEERAKGNILERFSAQQFPDLHSELNLSSLELGDSALYFCASSVSLSLPKGDYGYTFGSGTRLTVV.

This chain links TRBV7-9 with TRBJ2-7; 11 nucleotides match TRBD2. The CDR3 has 15 amino acids. Trimming at V came to 5 bases and at J to 7 bases, leaving 10 bases not matched to a gene. Germline lookup yields CDR1 SEHNR and CDR2 FQNEAQ (reference sequence). CDR3 amino acids: CASSPWLAGGGEQYF. DNA of the CDR3: TGTGCCAGCAGCCCGTGGCTAGCGGGAGGTGGAGAGCAGTACTTC.

CDR3 in amino acids: CASSRGRFSDTQYF. In nucleotides, the CDR3 is TGTGCCAGCAGTCGGGGGAGGTTCTCAGATACGCAGTATTTT. V is TRBV27 and J is TRBJ2-3; a possible D gene is TRBD2 (6 bases). The CDR3 has 14 residues. Germline V lookup: CDR1 MNHEY, CDR2 SMNVEV (reference sequence). Trimming left V 5 bases short and J 4 bases short, with 13 bases between.

The chain links TRBV7-2 to TRBJ2-2; TRBD1 aligns across 10 bases. The trim removed 6 bases at V and 6 bases at J, leaving 4 bases unmatched. The CDR3 runs 14 residues. Germline V gene sequence: CDR1 SGHTA, CDR2 FQGNSA. Here the CDR3 DNA reads TGTGCCAGCAGAGTGGACAGGGGGTCCGGGGAGCTGTTTTTT. Its translation is CASRVDRGSGELFF.

The table lists this clone with a count of one. The chain carries TRBV4-3 and TRBJ1-4; 11 bases line up with TRBD1. Trimming removed 7 bases from V and 8 bases from J; junction bases left unmatched: 6. The CDR3 extends over 14 amino acids. The V gene's germline CDR1 is LGHNA and CDR2 YSLEER. CDR3 nucleotide sequence: TGCGCCAGCACACACCGGGACAGGGGGGAAAAACTGTTTTTT. Translating it yields CASTHRDRGEKLFF.

The rearrangement uses TRBV6-5 and TRBJ2-7; the D gene is possibly TRBD2 (8 bases). The CDR3 loop spans 12 amino acids. Between the trimmed V and J ends, which lost 8 bases and 7 bases, there was a span of 15 bases. Per germline, CDR1 MNHEY and CDR2 SVGAGI. Here the CDR3 reads CASRQGLGEQYF. In nucleotides, the CDR3 is TGTGCCAGCCGACAGGGACTAGGTGAGCAGTACTTC.

V gene TRBV7-9 combines with J gene TRBJ2-3, with TRBD2 identical over 8 bases. Germline-derived CDR1 and CDR2 are SEHNR and FQNEAQ (reference sequence). The CDR3 extends over 15 amino acids. V lost 3 bases to trimming and J lost 2 bases; unmatched junction nucleotides: 4. The CDR3 bases are TGTGCCAGCAGCTTGCGGGAGGACCCCACAGATACGCAGTATTTT. It specifies CASSLREDPTDTQYF.

The CDR3 DNA follows: TGTGCCAGCAAACTATACACAGATACGCAGTATTTT. This encodes CASKLYTDTQYF. The chain links TRBV2 to TRBJ2-3; D unclear. The V end was cut by 7 bases, the J end by 2 bases, with 7 bases between. This CDR3 has 12 residues. Germline-derived CDR1 and CDR2 are SNHLY and FYNNEI.

The chain joins TRBV20-1 to TRBJ1-5; D gene uncertain. V lost 5 bases and J 6 bases, leaving 8 bases between the germline ends. The CDR3 consists of 11 residues. The V gene's germline CDR1 is DFQATT and CDR2 SNEGSKA (reference sequence). CDR3 bases: TGCAGTGCTGGCTCGCCTCAGCCCCAGCATTTT. Amino acids: CSAGSPQPQHF.

The chain is built from TRBV7-2 and TRBJ2-7; D call uncertain. There are 13 residues in the CDR3. Looked up from germline, CDR1 is SGHTA and CDR2 is FQGNSA. The germline V and J ends were trimmed by 2 bases and 3 bases, with 8 bases remaining between them. The CDR3 sequence is CASSLLQFYEQYF. CDR3 coding DNA: TGTGCCAGCAGCTTATTACAGTTCTACGAGCAGTACTTC.